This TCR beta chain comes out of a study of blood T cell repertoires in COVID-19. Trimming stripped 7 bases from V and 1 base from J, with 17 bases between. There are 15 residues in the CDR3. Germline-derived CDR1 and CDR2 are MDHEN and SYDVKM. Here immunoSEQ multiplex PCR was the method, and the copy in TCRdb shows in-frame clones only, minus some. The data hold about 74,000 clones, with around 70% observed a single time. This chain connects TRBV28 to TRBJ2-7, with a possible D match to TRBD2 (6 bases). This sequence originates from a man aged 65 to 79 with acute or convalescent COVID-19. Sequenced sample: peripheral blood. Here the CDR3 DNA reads TGTGCCAGCATCTCCTCCGGGGACTCTTCCTACGAGCAGTACTTC. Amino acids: CASISSGDSSYEQYF.